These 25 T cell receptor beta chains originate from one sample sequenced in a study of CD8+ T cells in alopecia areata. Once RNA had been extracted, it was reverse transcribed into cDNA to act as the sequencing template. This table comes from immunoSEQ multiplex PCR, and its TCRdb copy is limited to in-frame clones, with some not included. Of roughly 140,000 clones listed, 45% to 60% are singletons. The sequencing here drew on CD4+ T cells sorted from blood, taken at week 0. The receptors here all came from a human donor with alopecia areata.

CDR3 protein: CATTLFEGQPQHF. The CDR3 nucleotides read TGTGCCACCACCCTTTTTGAGGGTCAGCCCCAGCATTTT. This chain links TRBV15 with TRBJ1-5; D is unresolved. CDR1 and CDR2 from the germline V gene are LNHNV and YYDKDF (reference sequence). V gave up 7 bases and J gave up 6 bases, with 13 bases separating them. CDR3 length: 13 residues. The full variable domain, its missing parts supplied by reference TRBV15 and TRBJ1-5, is DAMVIQNPRYQVTQFGKPVTLSCSQTLNHNVMYWYQQKSSQAPKLLFHYYDKDFNNEADTPDNFQSRRPNTSFCFLDIRSPGLGDTAMYLCATTLFEGQPQHFGDGTRLSIL.

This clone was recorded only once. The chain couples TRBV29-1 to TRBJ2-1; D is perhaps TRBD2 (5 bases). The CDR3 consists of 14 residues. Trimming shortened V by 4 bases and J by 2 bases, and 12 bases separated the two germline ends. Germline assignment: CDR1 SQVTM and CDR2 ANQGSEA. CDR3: CSVAERLTYNEQFF. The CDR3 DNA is TGCAGCGTTGCCGAGCGGCTAACCTACAATGAGCAGTTCTTC.

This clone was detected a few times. The CDR3 region is CASSLEVLNTEAFF. The CDR3 DNA reads as TGTGCCAGCAGCTTAGAGGTCCTGAACACTGAAGCTTTCTTT. The V call is TRBV7-9, the J call TRBJ1-1; no clear D. Germline values: CDR1 SEHNR, CDR2 FQNEAQ (reference sequence). V lost 1 base and J lost 0, with 6 bases in between. The CDR3 runs 14 residues.

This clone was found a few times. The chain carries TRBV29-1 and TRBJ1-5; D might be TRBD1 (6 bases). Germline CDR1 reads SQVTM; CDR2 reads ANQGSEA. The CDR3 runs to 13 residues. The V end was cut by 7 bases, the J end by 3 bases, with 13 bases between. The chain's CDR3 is CSARRGNNQPQHF. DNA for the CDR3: TGCAGCGCTAGAAGGGGGAACAATCAGCCCCAGCATTTT.

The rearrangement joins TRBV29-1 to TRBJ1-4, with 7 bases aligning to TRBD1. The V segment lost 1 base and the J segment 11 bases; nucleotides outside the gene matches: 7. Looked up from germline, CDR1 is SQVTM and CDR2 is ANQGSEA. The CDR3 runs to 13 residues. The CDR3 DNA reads TGCAGCGTTGAAGGGGCGGGCAGGGGGAAACTGTTTTTT. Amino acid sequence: CSVEGAGRGKLFF.

CDR3 nucleotide sequence: TGTGCCAGCACAGGGACGTATAGGGGCGGGAGGACCCAGTACTTC. Its translation: CASTGTYRGGRTQYF. The chain employs TRBV2 and TRBJ2-5; 7 bases agree with TRBD2. V shed 7 bases, J shed 7 bases, and the junction held 15 bases outside the gene matches. This CDR3 region has 15 residues. Germline V gene data show CDR1 as SNHLY and CDR2 as FYNNEI.

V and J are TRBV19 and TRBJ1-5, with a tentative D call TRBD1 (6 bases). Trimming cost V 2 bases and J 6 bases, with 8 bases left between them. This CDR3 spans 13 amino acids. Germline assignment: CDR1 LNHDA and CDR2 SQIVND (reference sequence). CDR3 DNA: TGTGCCAGTAGTATAAAGGGGGGTCAGCCCCAGCATTTT. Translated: CASSIKGGQPQHF. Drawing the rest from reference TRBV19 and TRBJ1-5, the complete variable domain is DGGITQSPKYLFRKEGQNVTLSCEQNLNHDAMYWYRQDPGQGLRLIYYSQIVNDFQKGDIAEGYSVSREKKESFPLTVTSAQKNPTAFYLCASSIKGGQPQHFGDGTRLSIL.

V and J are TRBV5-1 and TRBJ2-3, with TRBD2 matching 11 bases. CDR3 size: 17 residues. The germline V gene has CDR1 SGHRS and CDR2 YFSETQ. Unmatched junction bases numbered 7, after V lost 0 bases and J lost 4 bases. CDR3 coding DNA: TGCGCCAGCAGCTTGGTCGGGCTAGCGGGAGGCTCAGATACGCAGTATTTT. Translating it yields CASSLVGLAGGSDTQYF.

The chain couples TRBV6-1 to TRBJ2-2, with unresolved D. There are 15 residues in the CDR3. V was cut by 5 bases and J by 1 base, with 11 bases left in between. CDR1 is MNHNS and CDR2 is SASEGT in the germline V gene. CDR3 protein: CASSRHHQNTGELFF. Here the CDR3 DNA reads TGTGCCAGCAGTAGGCACCACCAGAACACCGGGGAGCTGTTTTTT.

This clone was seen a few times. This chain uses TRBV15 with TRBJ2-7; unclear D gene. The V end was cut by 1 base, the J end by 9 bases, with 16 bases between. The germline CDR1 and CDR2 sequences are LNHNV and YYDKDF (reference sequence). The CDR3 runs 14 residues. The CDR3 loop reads CATSRGMSSGGQYF. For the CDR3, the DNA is TGTGCCACCAGCAGAGGGATGAGTAGTGGCGGGCAGTACTTC.

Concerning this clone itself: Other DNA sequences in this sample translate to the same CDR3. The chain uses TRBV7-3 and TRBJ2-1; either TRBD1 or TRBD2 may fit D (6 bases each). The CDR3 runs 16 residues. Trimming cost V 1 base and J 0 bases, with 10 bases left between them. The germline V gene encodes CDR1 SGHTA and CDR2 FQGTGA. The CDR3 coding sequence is TGTGCCAGCAGCTTAATAGGGGGGAGCTCCTACAATGAGCAGTTCTTC. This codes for CASSLIGGSSYNEQFF.

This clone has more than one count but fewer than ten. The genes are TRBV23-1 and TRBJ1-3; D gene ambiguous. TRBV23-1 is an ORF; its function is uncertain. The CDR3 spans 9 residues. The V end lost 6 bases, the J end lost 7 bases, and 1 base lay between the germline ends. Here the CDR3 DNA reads TGCGCCAGCAGGAACACCATATATTTT. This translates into CASRNTIYF.

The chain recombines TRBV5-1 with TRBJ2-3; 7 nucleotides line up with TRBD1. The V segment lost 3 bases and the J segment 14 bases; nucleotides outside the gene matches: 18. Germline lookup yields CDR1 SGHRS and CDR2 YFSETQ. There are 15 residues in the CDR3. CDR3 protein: CASSSEDRLSERLYF. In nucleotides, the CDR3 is TGCGCCAGCAGCTCGGAGGACAGGTTGAGCGAACGTTTGTATTTT.

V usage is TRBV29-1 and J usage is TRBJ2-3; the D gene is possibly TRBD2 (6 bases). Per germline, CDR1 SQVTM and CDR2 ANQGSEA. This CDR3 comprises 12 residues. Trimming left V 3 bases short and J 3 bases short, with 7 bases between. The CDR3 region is CSVELATDTQYF. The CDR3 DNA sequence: TGCAGCGTTGAGCTAGCGACAGATACGCAGTATTTT.

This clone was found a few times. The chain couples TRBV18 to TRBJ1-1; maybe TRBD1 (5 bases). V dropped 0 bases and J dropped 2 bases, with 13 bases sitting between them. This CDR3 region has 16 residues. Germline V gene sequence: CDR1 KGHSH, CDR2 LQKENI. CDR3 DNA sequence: TGTGCCAGCTCACCACCGATAGGACAATTCAACACTGAAGCTTTCTTT. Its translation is CASSPPIGQFNTEAFF.

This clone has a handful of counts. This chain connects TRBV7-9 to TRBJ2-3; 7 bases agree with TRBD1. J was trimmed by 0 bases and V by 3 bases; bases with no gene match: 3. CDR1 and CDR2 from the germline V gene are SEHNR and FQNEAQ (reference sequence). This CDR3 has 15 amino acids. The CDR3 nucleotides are TGTGCCAGCAGCTTGACAGGGCCAAGCACAGATACGCAGTATTTT. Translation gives CASSLTGPSTDTQYF.

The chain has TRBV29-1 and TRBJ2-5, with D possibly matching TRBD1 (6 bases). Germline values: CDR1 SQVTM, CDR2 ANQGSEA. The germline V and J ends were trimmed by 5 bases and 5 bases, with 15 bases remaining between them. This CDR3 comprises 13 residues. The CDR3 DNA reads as TGCAGCGTTCGAGGGGGAATGAGGGAGACCCAGTACTTC. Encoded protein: CSVRGGMRETQYF.

The CDR3 DNA follows: TGTGCCTGGGCTCCCGGGGCCAACTACGAGCAGTACTTC. Translating it yields CAWAPGANYEQYF. The J gene is TRBJ2-7, the V gene TRBV30; D tentatively reads TRBD1 or TRBD2 (5 bases each). Germline CDR1 GTSNPN, CDR2 SVGIG (reference sequence). V was shortened by 5 bases and J by 3 bases, with 14 bases between the two germline ends. The length of the CDR3 is 13 residues.

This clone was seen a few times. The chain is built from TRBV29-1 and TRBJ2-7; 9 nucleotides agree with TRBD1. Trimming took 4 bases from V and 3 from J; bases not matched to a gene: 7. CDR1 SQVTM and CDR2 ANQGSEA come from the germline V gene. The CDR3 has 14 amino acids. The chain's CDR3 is CSVGGQGVDYEQYF. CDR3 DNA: TGCAGCGTTGGGGGACAGGGAGTCGACTACGAGCAGTACTTC.

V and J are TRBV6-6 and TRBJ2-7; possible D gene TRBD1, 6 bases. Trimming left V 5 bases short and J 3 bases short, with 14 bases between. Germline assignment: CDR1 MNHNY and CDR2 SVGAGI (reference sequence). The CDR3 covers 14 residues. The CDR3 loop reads CASSRVTGVYEQYF. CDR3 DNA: TGTGCCAGCAGTCGCGTGACAGGCGTCTACGAGCAGTACTTC.

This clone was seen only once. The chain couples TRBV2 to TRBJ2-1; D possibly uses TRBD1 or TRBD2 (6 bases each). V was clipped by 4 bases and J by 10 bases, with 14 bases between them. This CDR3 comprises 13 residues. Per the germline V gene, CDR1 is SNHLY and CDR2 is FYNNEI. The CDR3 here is CASSGPGGREQFF. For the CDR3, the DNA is TGTGCCAGCAGTGGGCCCGGGGGCCGGGAGCAGTTCTTC. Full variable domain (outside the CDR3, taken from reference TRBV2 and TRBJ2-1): EPEVTQTPSHQVTQMGQEVILRCVPISNHLYFYWYRQILGQKVEFLVSFYNNEISEKSEIFDDQFSVERPDGSNFTLKIRSTKLEDSAMYFCASSGPGGREQFFGPGTRLTVL.

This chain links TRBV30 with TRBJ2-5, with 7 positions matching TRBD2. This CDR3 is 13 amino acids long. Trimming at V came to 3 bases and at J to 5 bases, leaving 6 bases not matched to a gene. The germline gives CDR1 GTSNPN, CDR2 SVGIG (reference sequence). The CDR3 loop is CAWSAGAGETQYF. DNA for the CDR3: TGTGCCTGGAGCGCGGGAGCGGGGGAGACCCAGTACTTC.

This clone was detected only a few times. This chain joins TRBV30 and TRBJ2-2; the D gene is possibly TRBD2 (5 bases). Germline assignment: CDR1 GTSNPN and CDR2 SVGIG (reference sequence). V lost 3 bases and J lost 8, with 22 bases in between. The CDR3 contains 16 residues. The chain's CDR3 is CAWRGGLNPPRGELFF. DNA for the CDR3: TGTGCCTGGAGGGGTGGACTTAACCCTCCCCGGGGGGAGCTGTTTTTT.

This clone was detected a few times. DNA of the CDR3: TGTGCCTGGAGTGTACTGGAGGGGAGGACTGAAGCTTTCTTT. Translated, it gives CAWSVLEGRTEAFF. The chain combines TRBV30 with TRBJ1-1; weak D call: TRBD1 (5 bases). V was cut by 0 bases and J by 5 bases, with 13 bases left in between. The CDR3 has 14 amino acids. CDR1 is GTSNPN, CDR2 SVGIG, per germline (reference sequence). The full variable domain, completed using reference TRBV30 and TRBJ1-1, is SQTIHQWPATLVQPVGSPLSLECTVEGTSNPNLYWYRQAAGRGLQLLFYSVGIGQISSEVPQNLSASRPQDRQFILSSKKLLLSDSGFYLCAWSVLEGRTEAFFGQGTRLTVV.

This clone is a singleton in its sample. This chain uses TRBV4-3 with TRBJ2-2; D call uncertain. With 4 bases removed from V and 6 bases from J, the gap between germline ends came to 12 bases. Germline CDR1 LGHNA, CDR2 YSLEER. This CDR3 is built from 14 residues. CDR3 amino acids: CASSRQGSAGELFF. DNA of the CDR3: TGCGCCAGCAGCCGTCAAGGTTCTGCCGGGGAGCTGTTTTTT.